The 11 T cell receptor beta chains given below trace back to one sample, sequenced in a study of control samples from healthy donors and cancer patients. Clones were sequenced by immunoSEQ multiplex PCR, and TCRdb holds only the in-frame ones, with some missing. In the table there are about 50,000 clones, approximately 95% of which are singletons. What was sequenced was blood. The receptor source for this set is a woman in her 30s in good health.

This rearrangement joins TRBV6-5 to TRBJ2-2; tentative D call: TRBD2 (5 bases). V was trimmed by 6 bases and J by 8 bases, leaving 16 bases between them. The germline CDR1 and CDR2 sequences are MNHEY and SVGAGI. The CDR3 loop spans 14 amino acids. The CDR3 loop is CASSLRVLGGELFF. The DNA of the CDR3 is TGTGCCAGCAGCCTGCGGGTTCTCGGGGGGGAGCTGTTTTTT.

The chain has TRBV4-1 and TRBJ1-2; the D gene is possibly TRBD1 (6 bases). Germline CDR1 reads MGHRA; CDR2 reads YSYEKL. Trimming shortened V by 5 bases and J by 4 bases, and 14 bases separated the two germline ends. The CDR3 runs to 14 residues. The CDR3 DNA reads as TGCGCCAGCAGCAGCCGGGACAACCTCTATGGCTACACCTTC. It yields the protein CASSSRDNLYGYTF.

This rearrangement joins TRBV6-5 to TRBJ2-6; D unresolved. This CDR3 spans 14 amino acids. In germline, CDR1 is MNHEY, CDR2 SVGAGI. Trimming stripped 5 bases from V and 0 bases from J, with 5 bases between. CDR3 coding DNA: TGTGCCAGCAGTACATACTCTGGGGCCAACGTCCTGACTTTC. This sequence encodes CASSTYSGANVLTF.

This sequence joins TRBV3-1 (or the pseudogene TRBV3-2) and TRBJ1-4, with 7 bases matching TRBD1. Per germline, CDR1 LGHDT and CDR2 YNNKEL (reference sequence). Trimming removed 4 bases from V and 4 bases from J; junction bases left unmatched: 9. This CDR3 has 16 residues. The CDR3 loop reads CASSPRGTASNEKLFF. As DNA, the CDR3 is TGTGCCAGCAGCCCCAGGGGGACAGCCAGTAATGAAAAACTGTTTTTT.

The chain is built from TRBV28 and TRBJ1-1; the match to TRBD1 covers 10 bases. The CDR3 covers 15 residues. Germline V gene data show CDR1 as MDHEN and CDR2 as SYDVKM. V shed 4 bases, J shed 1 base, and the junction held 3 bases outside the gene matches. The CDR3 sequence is CASSWWTGGNTEAFF. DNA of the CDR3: TGTGCCAGCAGTTGGTGGACAGGGGGGAACACTGAAGCTTTCTTT. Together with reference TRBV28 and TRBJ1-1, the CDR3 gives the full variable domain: DVKVTQSSRYLVKRTGEKVFLECVQDMDHENMFWYRQDPGLGLRLIYFSYDVKMKEKGDIPEGYSVSREKKERFSLILESASTNQTSMYLCASSWWTGGNTEAFFGQGTRLTVV.

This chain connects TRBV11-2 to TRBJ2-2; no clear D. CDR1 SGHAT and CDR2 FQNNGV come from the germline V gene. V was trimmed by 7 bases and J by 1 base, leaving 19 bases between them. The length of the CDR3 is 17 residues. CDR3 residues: CASTPTATVKNTGELFF. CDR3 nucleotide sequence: TGTGCCAGCACCCCTACGGCGACGGTTAAGAACACCGGGGAGCTGTTTTTT.

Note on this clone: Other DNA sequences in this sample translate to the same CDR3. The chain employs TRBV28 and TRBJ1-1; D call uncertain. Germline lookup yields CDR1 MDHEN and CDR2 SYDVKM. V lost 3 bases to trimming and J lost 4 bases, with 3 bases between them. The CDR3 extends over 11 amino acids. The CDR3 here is CASSLGTEAFF. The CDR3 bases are TGTGCCAGCAGTTTGGGCACTGAAGCTTTCTTT.

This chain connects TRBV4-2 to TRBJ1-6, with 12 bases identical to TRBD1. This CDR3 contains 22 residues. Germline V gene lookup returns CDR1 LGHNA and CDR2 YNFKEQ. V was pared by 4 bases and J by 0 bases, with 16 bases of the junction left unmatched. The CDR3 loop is CASSRKIRGQGATSSYNSPLHF. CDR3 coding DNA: TGTGCCAGCAGCCGCAAGATACGGGGACAGGGGGCAACGAGCTCCTATAATTCACCCCTCCACTTT.

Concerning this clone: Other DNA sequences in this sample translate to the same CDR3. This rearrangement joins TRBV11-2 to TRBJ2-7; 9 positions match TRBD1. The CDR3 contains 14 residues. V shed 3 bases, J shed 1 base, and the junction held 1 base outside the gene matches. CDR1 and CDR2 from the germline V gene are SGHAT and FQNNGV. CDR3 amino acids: CASSFGTGSYEQYF. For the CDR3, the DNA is TGTGCCAGCAGCTTCGGGACAGGGTCCTACGAGCAGTACTTC.

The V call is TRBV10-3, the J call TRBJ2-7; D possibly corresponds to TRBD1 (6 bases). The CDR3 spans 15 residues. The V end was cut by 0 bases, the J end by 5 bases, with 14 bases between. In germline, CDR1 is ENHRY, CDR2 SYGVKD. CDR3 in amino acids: CAISESRGSVDEQYF. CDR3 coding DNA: TGTGCCATCAGTGAGTCAAGGGGGAGTGTTGACGAGCAGTACTTC.

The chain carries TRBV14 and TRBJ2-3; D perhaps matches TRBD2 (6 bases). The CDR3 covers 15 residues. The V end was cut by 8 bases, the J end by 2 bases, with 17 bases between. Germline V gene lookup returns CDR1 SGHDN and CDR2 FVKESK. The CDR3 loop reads CASSPLALLTDTQYF. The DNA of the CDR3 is TGTGCCAGCTCCCCGCTAGCGCTTCTCACAGATACGCAGTATTTT.